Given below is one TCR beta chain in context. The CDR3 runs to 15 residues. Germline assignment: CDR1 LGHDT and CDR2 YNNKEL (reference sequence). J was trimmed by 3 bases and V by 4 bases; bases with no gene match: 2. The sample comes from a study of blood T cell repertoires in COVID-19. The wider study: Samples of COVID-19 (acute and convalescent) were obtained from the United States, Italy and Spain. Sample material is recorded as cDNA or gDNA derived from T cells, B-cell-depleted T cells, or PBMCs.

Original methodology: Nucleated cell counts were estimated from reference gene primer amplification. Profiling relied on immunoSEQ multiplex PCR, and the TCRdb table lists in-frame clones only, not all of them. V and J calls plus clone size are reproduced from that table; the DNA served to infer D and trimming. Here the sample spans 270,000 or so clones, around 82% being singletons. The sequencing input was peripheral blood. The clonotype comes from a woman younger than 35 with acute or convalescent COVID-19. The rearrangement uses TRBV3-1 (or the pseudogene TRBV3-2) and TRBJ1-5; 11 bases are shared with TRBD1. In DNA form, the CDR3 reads TGTGCCAGCAGCCGGGACAGGGGGGACAATCAGCCCCAGCATTTT. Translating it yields CASSRDRGDNQPQHF.